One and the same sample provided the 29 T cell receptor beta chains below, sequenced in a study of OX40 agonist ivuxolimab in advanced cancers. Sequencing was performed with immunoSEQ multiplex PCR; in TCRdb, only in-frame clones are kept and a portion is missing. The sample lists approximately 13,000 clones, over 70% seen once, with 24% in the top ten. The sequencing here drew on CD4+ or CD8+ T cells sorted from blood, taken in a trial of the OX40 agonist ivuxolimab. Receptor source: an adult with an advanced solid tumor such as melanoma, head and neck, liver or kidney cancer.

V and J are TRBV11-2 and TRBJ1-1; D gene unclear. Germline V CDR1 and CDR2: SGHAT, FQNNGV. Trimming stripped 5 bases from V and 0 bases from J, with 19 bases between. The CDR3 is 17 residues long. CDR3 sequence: CASSPFGEGYMNTEAFF. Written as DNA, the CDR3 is TGTGCCAGCAGCCCTTTCGGGGAGGGCTATATGAACACTGAAGCTTTCTTT.

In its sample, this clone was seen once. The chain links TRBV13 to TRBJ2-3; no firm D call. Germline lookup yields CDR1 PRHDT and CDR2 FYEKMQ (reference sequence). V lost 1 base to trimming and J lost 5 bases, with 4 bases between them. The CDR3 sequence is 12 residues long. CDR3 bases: TGTGCCAGCAGCTTAGACTTAGATACGCAGTATTTT. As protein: CASSLDLDTQYF.

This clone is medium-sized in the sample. Here the CDR3 DNA reads TGTGCCAGCAGCCCGGAAGAAGCTTTCTTT. Translation gives CASSPEEAFF. The chain couples TRBV5-6 to TRBJ1-1; no clear D gene. This CDR3 is 10 amino acids long. The V end lost 4 bases, the J end lost 8 bases, and 6 bases lay between the germline ends. Germline CDR1 is SGHDT and CDR2 is YYEEEE.

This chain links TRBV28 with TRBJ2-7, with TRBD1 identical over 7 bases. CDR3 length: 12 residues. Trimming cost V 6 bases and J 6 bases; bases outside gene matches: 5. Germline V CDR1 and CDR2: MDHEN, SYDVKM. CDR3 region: CASSDTGVEQYF. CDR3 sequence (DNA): TGTGCCAGCAGCGATACAGGGGTCGAGCAGTACTTC.

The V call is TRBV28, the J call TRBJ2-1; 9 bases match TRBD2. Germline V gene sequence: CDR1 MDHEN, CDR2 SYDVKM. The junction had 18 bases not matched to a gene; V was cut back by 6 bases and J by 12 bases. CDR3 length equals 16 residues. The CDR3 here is CASRARGGAKGIGQFF. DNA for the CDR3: TGTGCCAGCAGGGCACGCGGGGGGGCCAAAGGGATCGGGCAGTTCTTC. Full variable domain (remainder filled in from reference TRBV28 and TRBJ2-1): DVKVTQSSRYLVKRTGEKVFLECVQDMDHENMFWYRQDPGLGLRLIYFSYDVKMKEKGDIPEGYSVSREKKERFSLILESASTNQTSMYLCASRARGGAKGIGQFFGPGTRLTVL.

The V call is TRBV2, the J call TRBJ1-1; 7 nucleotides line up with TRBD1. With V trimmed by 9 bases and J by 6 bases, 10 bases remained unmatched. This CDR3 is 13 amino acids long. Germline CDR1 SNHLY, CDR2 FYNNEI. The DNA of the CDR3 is TGTGCCAGGACAACAGGGGAGGGGGCTGAAGCTTTCTTT. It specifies CARTTGEGAEAFF.

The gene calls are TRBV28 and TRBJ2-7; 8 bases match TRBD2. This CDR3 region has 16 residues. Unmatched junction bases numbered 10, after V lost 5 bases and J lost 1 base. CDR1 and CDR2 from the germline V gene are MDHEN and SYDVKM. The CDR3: CASSEVGGAPSYEQYF. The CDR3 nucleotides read TGTGCCAGCAGTGAAGTCGGGGGGGCCCCTTCCTACGAGCAGTACTTC.

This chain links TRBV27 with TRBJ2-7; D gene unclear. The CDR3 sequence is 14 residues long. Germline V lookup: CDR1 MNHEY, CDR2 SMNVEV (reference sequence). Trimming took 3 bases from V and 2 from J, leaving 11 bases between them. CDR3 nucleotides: TGTGCCAGCAGTTTTGGGCGGTGGACCTACGAGCAGTACTTC. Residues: CASSFGRWTYEQYF.

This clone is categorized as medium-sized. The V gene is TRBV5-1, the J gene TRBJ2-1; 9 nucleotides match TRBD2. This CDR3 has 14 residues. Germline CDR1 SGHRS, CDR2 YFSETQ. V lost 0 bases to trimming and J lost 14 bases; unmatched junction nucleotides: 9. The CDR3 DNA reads TGCGCCAGCAGCTTGGATTCCGCGGGGGGGCTGGAGTTCTTC. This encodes CASSLDSAGGLEFF.

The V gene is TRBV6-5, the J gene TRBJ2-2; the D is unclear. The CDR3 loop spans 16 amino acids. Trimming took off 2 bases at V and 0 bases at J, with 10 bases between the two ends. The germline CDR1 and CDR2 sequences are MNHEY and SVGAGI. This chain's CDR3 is CASSYKPLSNTGELFF. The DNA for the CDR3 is TGTGCCAGCAGTTACAAGCCCTTGTCGAACACCGGGGAGCTGTTTTTT.

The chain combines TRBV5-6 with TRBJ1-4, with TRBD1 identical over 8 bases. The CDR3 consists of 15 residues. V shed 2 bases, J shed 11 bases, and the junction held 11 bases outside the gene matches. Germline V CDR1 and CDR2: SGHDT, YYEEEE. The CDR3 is CASSFGPQGARKLFF. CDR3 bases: TGTGCCAGCAGCTTTGGCCCGCAGGGGGCTAGGAAACTGTTTTTT. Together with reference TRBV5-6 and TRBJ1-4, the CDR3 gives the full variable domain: DAGVTQSPTHLIKTRGQQVTLRCSPKSGHDTVSWYQQALGQGPQFIFQYYEEEERQRGNFPDRFSGHQFPNYSSELNVNALLLGDSALYLCASSFGPQGARKLFFGSGTQLSVL.

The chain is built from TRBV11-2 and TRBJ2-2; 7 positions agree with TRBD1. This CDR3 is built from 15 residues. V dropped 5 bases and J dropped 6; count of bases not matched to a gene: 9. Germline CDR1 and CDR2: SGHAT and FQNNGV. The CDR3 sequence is CASSLGTVFPGELFF. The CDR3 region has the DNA TGTGCCAGCAGCCTAGGGACAGTTTTCCCCGGGGAGCTGTTTTTT.

In nucleotides, the CDR3 is TGTGCCAGCAGTTTCCGCGGCGAGGGTGGTGGCTACACCTTC. Translating gives CASSFRGEGGGYTF. The chain joins TRBV28 to TRBJ1-2; D unclear. Germline V gene lookup returns CDR1 MDHEN and CDR2 SYDVKM. With 3 bases removed from V and 7 bases from J, the gap between germline ends came to 15 bases. This CDR3 comprises 14 residues.

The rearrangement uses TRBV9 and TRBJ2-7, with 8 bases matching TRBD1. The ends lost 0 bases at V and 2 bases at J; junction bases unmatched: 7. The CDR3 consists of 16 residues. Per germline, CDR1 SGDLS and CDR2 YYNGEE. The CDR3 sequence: CASSVAGQGTTYEQYF. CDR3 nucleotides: TGTGCCAGCAGCGTAGCCGGACAGGGTACTACCTACGAGCAGTACTTC.

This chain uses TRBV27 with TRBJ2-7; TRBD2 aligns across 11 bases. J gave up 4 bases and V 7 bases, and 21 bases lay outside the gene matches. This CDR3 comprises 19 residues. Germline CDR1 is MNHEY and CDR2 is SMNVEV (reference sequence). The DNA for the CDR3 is TGTGCCAGCACCTCTGTGGCTAGCGGGGGGCCTAAGCTAGGGTACGAGCAGTACTTC. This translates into CASTSVASGGPKLGYEQYF.

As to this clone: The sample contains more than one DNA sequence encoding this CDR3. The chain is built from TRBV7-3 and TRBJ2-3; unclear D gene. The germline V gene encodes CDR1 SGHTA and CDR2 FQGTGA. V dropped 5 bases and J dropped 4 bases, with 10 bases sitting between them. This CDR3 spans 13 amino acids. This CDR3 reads CASSPIIADTQYF. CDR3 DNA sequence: TGTGCCAGCAGCCCTATTATAGCAGATACGCAGTATTTT.

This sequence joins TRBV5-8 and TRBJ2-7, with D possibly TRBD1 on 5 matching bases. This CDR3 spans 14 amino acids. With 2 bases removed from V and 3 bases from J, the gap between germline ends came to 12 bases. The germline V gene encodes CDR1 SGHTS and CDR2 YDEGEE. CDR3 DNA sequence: TGTGCCAGCAGCTTTTCCCAGGGTGGCTACGAGCAGTACTTC. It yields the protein CASSFSQGGYEQYF.

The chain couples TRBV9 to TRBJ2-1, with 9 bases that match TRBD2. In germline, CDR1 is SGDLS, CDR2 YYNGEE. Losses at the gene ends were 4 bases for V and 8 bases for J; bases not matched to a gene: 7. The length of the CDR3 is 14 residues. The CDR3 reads CASSPRTSVDEQFF. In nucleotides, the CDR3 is TGTGCCAGCAGCCCCCGGACTAGCGTCGATGAGCAGTTCTTC.

CDR3 DNA sequence: TGTGCCAGCAGCCCGACAGGGAACCCGACCTACGAGCAGTACTTC. Amino acids: CASSPTGNPTYEQYF. The chain uses TRBV11-2 and TRBJ2-7; 7 bases align to TRBD1. Germline V CDR1 and CDR2: SGHAT, FQNNGV. Trimming took 5 bases from V and 2 from J; bases not matched to a gene: 9. The CDR3 loop spans 15 amino acids.

The CDR3 nucleotides read TGTGCCAGCAGTGCGTGGGAGCTGTTTTTT. It is translated as CASSAWELFF. The rearrangement joins TRBV11-2 to TRBJ2-2; D is unresolved. Germline assignment: CDR1 SGHAT and CDR2 FQNNGV. The CDR3 is 10 residues long. Deletions cut 6 bases from V and 9 bases from J, with 5 bases between.

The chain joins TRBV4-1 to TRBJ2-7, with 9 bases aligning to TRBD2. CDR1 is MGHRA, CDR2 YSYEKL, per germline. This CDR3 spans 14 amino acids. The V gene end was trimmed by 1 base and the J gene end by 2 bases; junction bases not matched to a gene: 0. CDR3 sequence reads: CASSQGTSAYEQYF. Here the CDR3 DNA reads TGCGCCAGCAGCCAAGGGACTAGCGCCTACGAGCAGTACTTC.

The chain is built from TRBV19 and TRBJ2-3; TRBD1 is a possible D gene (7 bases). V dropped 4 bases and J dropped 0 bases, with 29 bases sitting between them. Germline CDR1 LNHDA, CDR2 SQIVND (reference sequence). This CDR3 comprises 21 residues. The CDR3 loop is CASSTVAGQWGYRTSTDTQYF. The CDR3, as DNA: TGTGCCAGTAGTACCGTGGCGGGACAGTGGGGCTATCGGACTAGCACAGATACGCAGTATTTT.

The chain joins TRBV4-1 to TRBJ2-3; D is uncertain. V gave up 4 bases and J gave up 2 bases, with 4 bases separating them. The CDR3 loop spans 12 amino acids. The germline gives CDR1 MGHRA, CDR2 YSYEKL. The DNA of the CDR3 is TGCGCCAGCAGCCCTACCACAGATACGCAGTATTTT. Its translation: CASSPTTDTQYF.

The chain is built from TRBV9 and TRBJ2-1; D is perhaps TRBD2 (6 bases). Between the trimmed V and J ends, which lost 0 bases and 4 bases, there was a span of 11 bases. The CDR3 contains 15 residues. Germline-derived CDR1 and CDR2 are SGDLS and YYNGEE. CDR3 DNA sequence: TGTGCCAGCAGCGTAGACCGGGGGTGGTACAATGAGCAGTTCTTC. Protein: CASSVDRGWYNEQFF.

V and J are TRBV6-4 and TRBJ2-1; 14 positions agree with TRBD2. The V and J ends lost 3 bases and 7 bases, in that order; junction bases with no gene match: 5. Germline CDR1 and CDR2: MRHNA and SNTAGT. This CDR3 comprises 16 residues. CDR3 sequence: CASSETSGRASNEQFF. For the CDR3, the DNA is TGTGCCAGCAGTGAGACTAGCGGGAGGGCGTCGAATGAGCAGTTCTTC.

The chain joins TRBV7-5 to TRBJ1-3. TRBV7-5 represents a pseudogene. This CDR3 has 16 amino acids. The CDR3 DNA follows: TGTGCCAGAAGCTTAGTATTCGCGGTGTTTGGAAACACCATATATTTT. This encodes CARSLVFAVFGNTIYF.

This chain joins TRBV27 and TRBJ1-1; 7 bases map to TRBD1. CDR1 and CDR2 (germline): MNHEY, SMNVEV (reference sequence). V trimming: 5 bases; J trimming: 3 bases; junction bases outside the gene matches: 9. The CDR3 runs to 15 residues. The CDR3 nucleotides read TGTGCCAGCAGTACCCCTTCGACAGGGTACACTGAAGCTTTCTTT. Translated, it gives CASSTPSTGYTEAFF.

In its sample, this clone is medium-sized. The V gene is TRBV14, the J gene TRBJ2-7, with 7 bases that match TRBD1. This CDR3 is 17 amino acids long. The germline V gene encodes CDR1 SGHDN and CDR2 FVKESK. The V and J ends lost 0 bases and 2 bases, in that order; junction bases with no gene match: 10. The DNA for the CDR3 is TGTGCCAGCAGCCAAGATCGTCAGTCAGGGGGAACCTACGAGCAGTACTTC. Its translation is CASSQDRQSGGTYEQYF.

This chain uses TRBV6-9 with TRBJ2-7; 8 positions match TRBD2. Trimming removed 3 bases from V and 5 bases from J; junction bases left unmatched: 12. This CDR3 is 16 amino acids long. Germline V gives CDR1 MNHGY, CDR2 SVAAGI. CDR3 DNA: TGTGCCAGCAGTTACTCGAAGAGCGGGAGATGGGACGAGCAGTACTTC. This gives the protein CASSYSKSGRWDEQYF.